The 10 T cell receptor beta chains presented below share a single source sample, sequenced in a study of blood T cell repertoires in COVID-19. Here immunoSEQ multiplex PCR was the method, and the copy in TCRdb shows in-frame clones only, minus some. The repertoire has 100,000 or so clones, 70% to 90% of them found once; the top ten carry over 0.35%. Sequencing was performed on peripheral blood. The receptors derive from a man between 60 and 75 years old with acute or convalescent COVID-19.

The chain combines TRBV7-3 with TRBJ2-2; 7 bases are a match to TRBD2. The CDR3 covers 15 residues. Germline values: CDR1 SGHTA, CDR2 FQGTGA. V lost 2 bases to trimming and J lost 5 bases; unmatched junction nucleotides: 5. The CDR3 DNA reads as TGTGCCAGCAGCTTACGCACGCGGGGGACCGGGGAGCTGTTTTTT. The encoded protein is CASSLRTRGTGELFF.

The genes are TRBV7-9 and TRBJ1-2; D unresolved. Per the germline V gene, CDR1 is SEHNR and CDR2 is FQNEAQ (reference sequence). The CDR3 extends over 12 amino acids. The V and J ends lost 3 bases and 5 bases respectively, with 7 bases between them. The CDR3 bases are TGTGCCAGCAGCTTCGCTAGATATGGCTACACCTTC. Amino acid sequence: CASSFARYGYTF.

The V gene is TRBV6-6, the J gene TRBJ1-1; no clear D. The CDR3 sequence is 13 residues long. Trimming stripped 5 bases from V and 6 bases from J, with 13 bases between. Germline V CDR1 and CDR2: MNHNY, SVGAGI (reference sequence). CDR3 bases: TGTGCCAGCAGTATAGCGGAGGCCGCTGAAGCTTTCTTT. Translated: CASSIAEAAEAFF.

The chain carries TRBV10-3 and TRBJ2-2, with 9 bases that match TRBD2. The CDR3 sequence is 13 residues long. Germline assignment: CDR1 ENHRY and CDR2 SYGVKD. V gave up 7 bases and J gave up 5 bases; unmatched junction bases: 2. The chain's CDR3 is CAITAGGTGELFF. The CDR3 nucleotides are TGTGCCATCACTGCGGGAGGGACCGGGGAGCTGTTTTTT.

J is TRBJ1-6 and V is TRBV7-9; possible D gene TRBD1, 6 bases. The germline V and J ends were trimmed by 2 bases and 8 bases, with 10 bases remaining between them. Germline CDR1 and CDR2: SEHNR and FQNEAQ (reference sequence). This CDR3 is built from 14 residues. The CDR3 nucleotides are TGTGCCAGCAGCTTAATGGGGGCGGATTCACCCCTCCACTTT. It translates to CASSLMGADSPLHF.

This chain connects TRBV5-5 to TRBJ1-2, with 9 bases lining up with TRBD1. Germline V gives CDR1 SGHKS, CDR2 YYEKEE (reference sequence). This CDR3 has 14 amino acids. V shed 3 bases and J 6 bases; nucleotides not matched to a gene: 6. The CDR3, as DNA: TGTGCCAGCAGCTACTCCGGGACAGGGAATGGCTACACCTTC. Translating it yields CASSYSGTGNGYTF.

The chain combines TRBV14 with TRBJ2-1, with 10 bases lining up with TRBD1. The CDR3 loop spans 15 amino acids. V shed 4 bases, J shed 6 bases, and the junction held 6 bases outside the gene matches. Per the germline V gene, CDR1 is SGHDN and CDR2 is FVKESK. CDR3 protein: CASSRPWTGGNEQFF. In DNA, the CDR3 is TGTGCCAGCAGCCGGCCATGGACAGGGGGCAATGAGCAGTTCTTC.

This sequence joins TRBV6-5 and TRBJ2-4; the D is unclear. The germline V gene has CDR1 MNHEY and CDR2 SVGAGI. Trimming cost V 7 bases and J 1 base, with 11 bases left between them. The CDR3 spans 14 residues. The DNA of the CDR3 is TGTGCCAGCAAGCAGGATACGGCCAAAAACATTCAGTACTTC. The encoded protein is CASKQDTAKNIQYF.

This clone was observed a handful of times. This rearrangement joins TRBV30 to TRBJ2-2, with 9 bases fitting TRBD1. From germline, CDR1 is GTSNPN and CDR2 SVGIG (reference sequence). Germline trimming cut 2 bases from V and 7 bases from J; bases unmatched to any gene: 5. This CDR3 contains 14 residues. The CDR3 reads CAWSSGTGNGELFF. CDR3 bases: TGTGCCTGGAGTTCCGGGACAGGGAACGGGGAGCTGTTTTTT.

The CDR3 bases are TGCAGCGTGTCACAGGGGAACAATCAGCCCCAGCATTTT. Residues: CSVSQGNNQPQHF. V and J are TRBV29-1 and TRBJ1-5; TRBD1 agrees at 7 bases. With 6 bases clipped from V and 3 bases from J, the junction kept 5 bases outside the gene matches. From germline, CDR1 is SQVTM and CDR2 ANQGSEA. The CDR3 is 13 amino acids. Complete variable domain (other parts from reference TRBV29-1 and TRBJ1-5): SAVISQKPSRDICQRGTSLTIQCQVDSQVTMMFWYRQQPGQSLTLIATANQGSEATYESGFVIDKFPISRPNLTFSTLTVSNMSPEDSSIYLCSVSQGNNQPQHFGDGTRLSIL.